This record concerns one T cell receptor beta chain sequence. It was with 60 Vbeta and 13 Jbeta primers that the PCR ran. Measured with immunoSEQ multiplex PCR; TCRdb has only the in-frame clones, and not every one. The table lists 180,000 or so clones, roughly 9.4% of them singletons. This sample was included in a study of cytomegalovirus exposure and HLA in healthy donors. The sequence derives from a woman in her twenties or thirties in good health and CMV-seropositive. The sequenced sample consisted of PBMCs.

CDR3 coding DNA: TGCGCCAGCAGCCTCCCGGGACAGGGTAGATACGAGCAGTACTTC. Its translation: CASSLPGQGRYEQYF. The genes are TRBV4-1 and TRBJ2-7, with TRBD1 identical over 9 bases. V trimming: 4 bases; J trimming: 4 bases; junction bases outside the gene matches: 8. The length of the CDR3 is 15 residues. Germline values: CDR1 MGHRA, CDR2 YSYEKL.